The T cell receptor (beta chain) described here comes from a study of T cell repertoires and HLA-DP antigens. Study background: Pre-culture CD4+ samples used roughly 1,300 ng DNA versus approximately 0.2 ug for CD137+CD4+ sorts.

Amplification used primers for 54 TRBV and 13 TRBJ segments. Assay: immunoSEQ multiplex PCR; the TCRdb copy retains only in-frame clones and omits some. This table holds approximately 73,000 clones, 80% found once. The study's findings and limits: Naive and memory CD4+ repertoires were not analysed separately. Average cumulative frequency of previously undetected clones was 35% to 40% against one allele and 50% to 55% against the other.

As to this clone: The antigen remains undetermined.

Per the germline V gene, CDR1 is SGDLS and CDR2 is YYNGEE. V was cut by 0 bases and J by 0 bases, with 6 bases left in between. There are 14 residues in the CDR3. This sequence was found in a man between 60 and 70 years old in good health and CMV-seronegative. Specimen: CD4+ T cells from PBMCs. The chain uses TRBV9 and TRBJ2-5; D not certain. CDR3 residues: CASSVGPYQETQYF. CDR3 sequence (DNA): TGTGCCAGCAGCGTAGGACCCTACCAAGAGACCCAGTACTTC.